Listed below are T cell receptor beta chains from one sample, sequenced in a study of CD8+CD57+ T cells in acquired aplastic anemia. From the reads, TCRdb called clonotypes with MiXCR, one entry per CDR3 protein. The sample lists some 240,000 distinct CDR3 sequences, 34% occurring once. Sequencing used sorted CD4+, CD8+, or CD8+CD57+ T cells (not recorded which) from PBMCs. These receptors were obtained from a human donor in good health, serving as a control. CDR3s include the opening cysteine and the closing phenylalanine or tryptophan. Each record gives: J gene, D gene, V gene, clone size, CDR3 protein, CDR3 DNA. The D gene is left open where the match is weak. The size entry is marked missing in some rows and otherwise reads once, few, many or a size class.

>TRBJ2-6|.|TRBV2|many
CASSDHLSGANVLTF
TGTGCCAGCAGTGACCATCTCTCTGGGGCCAACGTCCTGACTTTC
>TRBJ2-7|.|TRBV10-3|.
CASNLKGEQYF
TGTGCCAGCAATCTCAAGGGCGAGCAGTACTTC
>TRBJ2-7|.|TRBV6-1|.
CASSLDIGNNVPYEQYF
TGTGCCAGCAGTCTGGATATTGGGAACAATGTACCATACGAGCAGTACTTC
>TRBJ2-1|TRBD1|TRBV29-1|few
CSSWDSVDEQFF
TGCAGCTCTTGGGACAGTGTGGATGAGCAGTTCTTC
>TRBJ2-5|TRBD2|TRBV7-3|many
CASSPGTSLSETQYF
TGTGCCAGCAGCCCCGGGACTAGCCTTTCGGAGACCCAGTACTTC
>TRBJ2-3|.|TRBV13|.
CASSPVGATDTQYF
TGTGCCAGCAGCCCGGTAGGGGCCACAGATACGCAGTATTTT
>TRBJ2-1|TRBD2|TRBV7-9|.
CASRLAGVHEQFF
TGTGCCAGCAGACTAGCGGGGGTCCATGAGCAGTTCTTC
>TRBJ1-4|.|TRBV12-3/TRBV12-4|.
CASSPESEKLFF
TGTGCCAGCAGTCCAGAGAGTGAAAAACTGTTTTTT
>TRBJ1-6|.|TRBV5-1|many
CASSDGTGAYSPLHF
TGCGCCAGCAGCGACGGTACAGGTGCCTATTCACCCCTCCACTTT
>TRBJ2-5|.|TRBV7-9|many
CASSLGIAETGETQYF
TGTGCCAGCAGCTTAGGGATAGCGGAAACGGGGGAGACCCAGTACTTC
>TRBJ1-4|.|TRBV6-1|few
CASSTFATNEKLFF
TGTGCCAGCAGCACATTTGCAACTAATGAAAAACTGTTTTTT
>TRBJ1-3|TRBD1|TRBV5-1|many
CASSPDRALGNTIYF
TGCGCCAGCAGCCCGGACAGGGCGCTAGGAAACACCATATATTTT
>TRBJ2-1|.|TRBV19|many
CASSIFGGPFNEQFF
TGTGCCAGTAGTATCTTCGGGGGGCCGTTTAATGAGCAGTTCTTC
>TRBJ2-7|.|TRBV7-9|many
CASSFLHGSEQYF
TGTGCCAGCAGCTTCCTTCATGGATCCGAGCAGTACTTC
>TRBJ2-7|.|TRBV7-9|many
CASSRTEKVYEQYF
TGTGCCAGCAGCCGGACAGAGAAGGTCTACGAGCAGTACTTC
>TRBJ1-4|.|TRBV2|many
CASSWGTQNEKLFF
TGTGCCAGCAGTTGGGGGACCCAGAATGAAAAACTGTTTTTT
>TRBJ1-3|TRBD1|TRBV7-9|many
CASSLGQDSGNTIYF
TGTGCCAGCAGCCTGGGACAGGACTCTGGAAACACCATATATTTT
>TRBJ1-1|.|TRBV5-1|.
CASSGGTLNTEAFF
TGCGCCAGCAGCGGAGGGACTCTCAACACTGAAGCTTTCTTT
>TRBJ2-1|TRBD2|TRBV25-1|many
CASSGWTSGSYNEQFF
TGTGCCAGCAGTGGGTGGACTAGCGGGAGTTACAATGAGCAGTTCTTC
>TRBJ1-1|.|TRBV6-1|many
CASSESTYTEAFF
TGTGCCAGCAGTGAAAGTACGTACACTGAAGCTTTCTTT
>TRBJ2-1|TRBD2|TRBV11-2|many
CASSLGLAVYNEQFF
TGTGCCAGCAGCTTAGGACTAGCGGTATACAATGAGCAGTTCTTC
>TRBJ1-6|TRBD1|TRBV4-2|.
CASSQDRANSPLHF
TGTGCCAGCAGCCAGGACAGGGCTAATTCACCCCTCCACTTT
>TRBJ2-7|TRBD1|TRBV5-1|many
CASSPGQPYEQYF
TGCGCCAGCAGCCCGGGACAGCCTTACGAGCAGTACTTC
>TRBJ2-2|.|TRBV3-1|.
CASSQVGFKAGELFF
TGTGCCAGCAGCCAAGTGGGCTTCAAGGCCGGGGAGCTGTTTTTT
>TRBJ2-1|TRBD2|TRBV19|.
CASSITGGTPRTYSEQFF
TGTGCCAGTAGTATTACGGGAGGGACCCCCCGAACTTACTCGGAGCAGTTCTTC
>TRBJ1-1|TRBD1|TRBV20-1|many
CSARGTGGVDEAFF
TGCAGTGCTAGGGGAACAGGGGGCGTAGATGAAGCTTTCTTT
>TRBJ2-7|.|TRBV6-1|many
CASSDRTVSYEQYF
TGTGCCAGCAGCGACAGGACCGTGTCCTACGAGCAGTACTTC
>TRBJ1-1|.|TRBV7-8|few
CASSLRRTLTEALF
TGTGCCAGCAGCTTACGGAGAACACTGACCGAAGCTCTCTTT
>TRBJ1-1|.|TRBV29-1|many
CSALSAPNTEAFF
TGCAGCGCCTTATCTGCTCCGAACACTGAAGCTTTCTTT
>TRBJ1-2|.|TRBV20-1|few
CSASNPAGYTF
TGCAGTGCTAGTAACCCCGCTGGCTACACCTTC
>TRBJ2-5|TRBD1|TRBV7-3|few
CASSPDRGETQYF
TGTGCCAGCAGTCCCGACAGGGGGGAGACCCAGTACTTC
>TRBJ1-1|.|TRBV10-3|.
CAISPQESEAFF
TGTGCCATCAGTCCCCAAGAGAGCGAAGCTTTCTTT
>TRBJ2-7|TRBD1|TRBV24-1|many
CATSDTRQGRPYEQYF
TGTGCCACCAGTGATACCCGACAGGGACGTCCCTACGAGCAGTACTTC
>TRBJ1-2|.|TRBV20-1|.
CSADKRTDGYIF
TGCAGTGCCGATAAGCGGACAGATGGCTACATCTTC
>TRBJ1-2|.|TRBV20-1|.
CSARFQNANYGYTF
TGCAGTGCTAGGTTCCAGAATGCTAACTATGGCTACACCTTC
>TRBJ2-1|.|TRBV15|once
CATSRDWQVANEQFF
TGTGCCACCAGCAGAGATTGGCAGGTGGCAAATGAGCAGTTCTTC
>TRBJ2-6|TRBD1|TRBV5-1|many
CASSWGQVGANVLTF
TGCGCCAGCAGCTGGGGACAGGTGGGGGCCAACGTCCTGACTTTC
>TRBJ1-2|TRBD1|TRBV24-1|many
CATSDARTGGAEGYTF
TGTGCCACCAGTGATGCCCGGACAGGGGGCGCGGAAGGCTACACCTTC
>TRBJ1-2|.|TRBV19|many
CASIKDGWGYTF
TGTGCCAGTATCAAAGACGGTTGGGGCTACACCTTC
>TRBJ2-1|TRBD1|TRBV5-1|.
CAISLETGWNEQFF
TGCGCCATCAGCTTGGAGACAGGGTGGAATGAGCAGTTCTTC
>TRBJ1-4|.|TRBV15|many
CATSREGQKNEKLFF
TGTGCCACCAGCAGAGAGGGGCAGAAAAATGAAAAACTGTTTTTT
>TRBJ1-5|.|TRBV12-3/TRBV12-4|few
CASSKGQPQHF
TGTGCCAGCAGTAAAGGACAGCCCCAGCATTTT
>TRBJ2-7|.|TRBV2|.
CASSELQGEQYF
TGTGCCAGCAGTGAGTTGCAGGGGGAGCAGTACTTC
>TRBJ2-7|TRBD1|TRBV5-4|many
CASSMTGGSYEQYF
TGTGCCAGCAGCATGACAGGGGGAAGTTACGAGCAGTACTTC
>TRBJ1-2|.|TRBV6-5|many
CASSFLVNYGYTF
TGTGCCAGCAGCTTCCTCGTGAACTATGGCTACACCTTC
>TRBJ1-2|TRBD1|TRBV6-1|many
CASSRRDSPNYGYTF
TGTGCCAGCAGTCGCCGGGACAGCCCTAACTATGGCTACACCTTC
>TRBJ1-1|.|TRBV29-1|.
CSALHTNTEAFF
TGCAGCGCCCTACACACGAACACTGAAGCTTTCTTT
>TRBJ1-1|.|TRBV6-1|few
CASSAIPVYTEAFF
TGTGCCAGCAGTGCTATACCAGTTTACACTGAAGCTTTCTTT
>TRBJ1-2|TRBD1|TRBV20-1|many
CSARDITGQGPGPYGYTF
TGCAGTGCTAGGGATATAACGGGACAGGGGCCTGGGCCTTATGGCTACACCTTC
>TRBJ1-2|TRBD1|TRBV2|.
CASSYHLNRGNYGYTF
TGTGCCAGCAGTTACCATCTAAACAGGGGGAACTATGGCTACACCTTC
>TRBJ2-3|.|TRBV7-6|.
CASSPVGDTQYF
TGTGCCAGCAGCCCGGTGGGGGATACGCAGTATTTT
>TRBJ1-2|.|TRBV19|few
CASTKGLYGYTF
TGTGCCAGTACGAAGGGGCTCTATGGCTACACCTTC
>TRBJ1-6|.|TRBV25-1|.
CASSDQGNSPLHF
TGTGCCAGCAGTGACCAGGGAAATTCACCCCTCCACTTT
>TRBJ1-2|.|TRBV7-9|many
CASSSPAVPVLYGYTF
TGTGCCAGCAGCTCGCCCGCGGTGCCAGTGCTCTATGGCTACACCTTC
>TRBJ1-1|.|TRBV6-5|.
CASSYRDLLQMNTEAFF
TGTGCCAGCAGTTACCGGGATCTCCTTCAGATGAACACTGAAGCTTTCTTT